Here is one T cell receptor (beta chain) with its context. The table lists this clone with a few counts. Its target antigen remains unknown. Qualities for individual bases were not recorded, and no much larger clone is one base off. The immunoSEQ Assay, a bias-controlled multiplex PCR, was used to amplify TCRbeta CDR3 regions from genomic DNA. The original methods were these. The number of nucleated cells in each sample was estimated by amplification of reference gene primers within the assay. To quantify the absolute abundance of each unique TCRbeta CDR3 rearrangement, sequence reads were collapsed and filtered. Productive Simpson clonality was computed per sample as the square root of Simpson's diversity index over productive rearrangements. TCRdb retrieved this table from immuneACCESS and kept in-frame rearrangements only. Not all clones are present; in checked studies, unresolved V genes account for under half, and no reason is known for the remainder. From that table come the V and J calls and clone size; the DNA was used to work out D and trimming. Recorded for this sample are about 170,000 clones; approximately 84% of them occurred a single time. The ten largest clones take up less than 9% of the sample.

This specimen comes from a study of blood T cell repertoires in COVID-19 (TCRdb year 2020). About the study as a whole: The collaborator samples originated in the United States, Italy and Spain and spanned the acute and convalescent phases of COVID-19. The prospective study material was composed of cDNA or gDNA derived from T cells, B-cell-depleted T cells, or PBMCs. Deeply sampled blood TCRbeta repertoires from subjects exposed to, actively infected with, or recovered from COVID-19 were included in the dataset. The repertoires were released in a freely available public database intended as a resource for research on the immune response to SARS-CoV-2. Samples came from the ongoing ImmuneRACE study (first 160 participants) plus 1,254 subjects from 6 global collaborators. Sample metadata almost always included a de-identified subject ID, COVID-19 status, age in years and sex. Where available, HLA class I and class II types were obtained from metadata supplied by the sample provider rather than from assay-based typing. The full study reports these points: How much clinical and demographic metadata was included differed by source and by participant, and the metadata was provided uncurated.

V is cut by 4 bases and J by 1 base, and the space between the germline ends is 11 bases. Its CDR3 holds 14 amino acids, cysteine through phenylalanine. The CDR3 DNA has 42 bases and is translated from base 1. The germline V gene encodes CDR1 MRHNA and CDR2 SNTAGT. Samples from volunteer blood donors who had recovered from COVID-19 were contributed by a second Seattle source. The collaborating institutions used their own protocols to collect whole blood in K2EDTA tubes. Collaborator samples were shipped for TCRbeta analysis as frozen whole blood, isolated PBMCs, or DNA extracted from either sample type.

This sequence was found in a man aged 35 to 55 who had recovered from COVID-19. The sequencing input was peripheral blood. The sequence is built from TRBV6-4 and TRBJ2-7; no D gene is confidently identified. The DNA sequence follows: TGTGCCAGCAGTGCGAACAGCAATTCCTACGAGCAGTACTTC. This is translated as CASSANSNSYEQYF.